A single sample is the source of the 14 T cell receptor beta chains below, sequenced in a study of T cells in Graves' hyperthyroidism and ophthalmopathy. Template material for amplifying TCR beta CDR3 regions consisted of RNA transcripts. The study used the HTBI primer set for a first-round RT-PCR of the TCR CDR3. In TCRdb, the multiplex PCR reads were re-called with MiXCR into one record per CDR3 protein. This sample yields around 380,000 distinct CDR3 sequences, of which about 13% are seen a single time; around 21% belongs to the top ten. The material sequenced was blood. Receptor source: a man under 40 with Graves' hyperthyroidism that later progressed to Graves' ophthalmopathy.

This clonotype was detected many times. V usage is TRBV7-9 and J usage is TRBJ2-7, with a weak D call TRBD2 (5 bases). V was shortened by 4 bases and J by 4 bases, with 17 bases between the two germline ends. The CDR3 covers 15 residues. Germline loops: CDR1 SEHNR, CDR2 FQNEAQ (reference sequence). Here the CDR3 DNA reads TGTGCCAGCAGCTCCCCAGGCGCGGACTCTTACGAGCAGTACTTC. Its protein product is CASSSPGADSYEQYF.

This rearrangement joins TRBV13 to TRBJ2-5, with 7 bases lining up with TRBD2. With 7 bases clipped from V and 1 base from J, the junction kept 9 bases outside the gene matches. Germline V gene data show CDR1 as PRHDT and CDR2 as FYEKMQ (reference sequence). The CDR3 consists of 15 residues. CDR3 sequence: CASNSGRDVQETQYF. CDR3 DNA sequence: TGTGCCAGCAACTCGGGGAGGGACGTCCAAGAGACCCAGTACTTC.

This chain connects TRBV18 to TRBJ1-1, with 8 bases identical to TRBD1. The CDR3 is made up of 17 amino acids. Germline V gene data show CDR1 as KGHSH and CDR2 as LQKENI. Losses at the gene ends were 6 bases for V and 0 bases for J; bases not matched to a gene: 12. CDR3 sequence (DNA): TGTGCCAGCTCGCCAGGGGGCCAATCTCTATTGAACACTGAAGCTTTCTTT. Protein: CASSPGGQSLLNTEAFF.

There are many counts of this clonotype. The J gene is TRBJ2-1, the V gene TRBV28, with D possibly matching TRBD2 (7 bases). The CDR3 is 16 amino acids. From germline, CDR1 is MDHEN and CDR2 SYDVKM. Between the trimmed V and J ends, which lost 3 bases and 7 bases, there was a span of 19 bases. DNA of the CDR3: TGTGCCAGCAGTTTTTTAAAGGGGGGGGGCCGAAATGAGCAGTTCTTC. Translating it yields CASSFLKGGGRNEQFF.

This clonotype was recorded at least ten times. The chain employs TRBV28 and TRBJ1-1; 9 bases map to TRBD1. CDR1 is MDHEN, CDR2 SYDVKM, per germline. This CDR3 region has 16 residues. J was trimmed by 1 base and V by 6 bases; bases with no gene match: 9. The CDR3 DNA reads as TGTGCCAGCAGGTACAGGGGGCGACTTTGGAACACTGAAGCTTTCTTT. Translated: CASRYRGRLWNTEAFF.

This rearrangement joins TRBV3-1 to TRBJ2-5, with TRBD2 identical over 11 bases. The V and J ends lost 6 bases and 0 bases, in that order; junction bases with no gene match: 9. Germline CDR1 reads LGHDT; CDR2 reads YNNKEL (reference sequence). The length of the CDR3 is 17 residues. CDR3 loop: CASRAPLAGGHQETQYF. The DNA for the CDR3 is TGTGCCAGCAGAGCTCCCTTAGCGGGGGGGCACCAAGAGACCCAGTACTTC.

The rearrangement uses TRBV4-1 and TRBJ1-1; D ambiguous. The CDR3 is 14 residues long. CDR1 and CDR2 from the germline V gene are MGHRA and YSYEKL. V lost 2 bases, J lost 9 bases, and 16 bases lay in between. The CDR3 is CASSQIVAASQAFF. In DNA form, the CDR3 reads TGCGCCAGCAGCCAAATAGTAGCAGCCTCCCAAGCTTTCTTT.

This clonotype occurred many times. The rearrangement links TRBV15 to TRBJ2-7; D gene uncertain. The CDR3 length is 15 residues. Germline CDR1 and CDR2: LNHNV and YYDKDF (reference sequence). Deletions cut 0 bases from V and 0 bases from J, with 9 bases between. DNA of the CDR3: TGTGCCACCAGCAGAGATCGGCAGGCCTCCTACGAGCAGTACTTC. Its translation is CATSRDRQASYEQYF.

The CDR3 spells CASSLDGNWRGGYTF. In nucleotides, the CDR3 is TGTGCCAGCAGCTTAGATGGCAACTGGAGGGGTGGCTACACCTTC. The rearrangement links TRBV7-2 to TRBJ1-2; TRBD1 is a possible D gene (5 bases). V was trimmed by 1 base and J by 7 bases, leaving 16 bases between them. The CDR3 runs 15 residues. Germline CDR1 SGHTA, CDR2 FQGNSA.

The chain has TRBV2 and TRBJ1-3, with D perhaps matching TRBD1 (5 bases). The germline gives CDR1 SNHLY, CDR2 FYNNEI. CDR3 length: 13 amino acids. Deletions cut 6 bases from V and 0 bases from J, with 6 bases between. CDR3 DNA sequence: TGTGCCAGCAGGGACAACTCTGGAAACACCATATATTTT. Its translation is CASRDNSGNTIYF.

CDR3 nucleotides: TGTGCCAGCAGTTTCCTTAGGACAGGGGGCGACACCGGGGAGCTGTTTTTT. Translated: CASSFLRTGGDTGELFF. This chain uses TRBV28 with TRBJ2-2; TRBD1 aligns across 11 bases. The CDR3 is 17 residues long. The germline V gene encodes CDR1 MDHEN and CDR2 SYDVKM. V gave up 3 bases and J gave up 3 bases; unmatched junction bases: 6.

The rearrangement uses TRBV5-4 and TRBJ2-5; TRBD2 aligns across 10 bases. V dropped 1 base and J dropped 4; count of bases not matched to a gene: 4. This CDR3 is 15 amino acids long. Per germline, CDR1 SGHNT and CDR2 YYREEE (reference sequence). CDR3 sequence reads: CASSLLGLARETQYF. The DNA of the CDR3 is TGTGCCAGCAGCTTGCTGGGACTAGCGCGAGAGACCCAGTACTTC.

This clonotype came up many times. J is TRBJ2-1 and V is TRBV11-3, with D perhaps matching TRBD2 (5 bases). Germline V gene sequence: CDR1 SGHNT, CDR2 YENEEA. Trimming left V 6 bases short and J 3 bases short, with 6 bases between. This CDR3 contains 12 residues. As DNA, the CDR3 is TGTGCCAGCAGGGCGGGCTACAATGAGCAGTTCTTC. As protein: CASRAGYNEQFF. Full variable domain (remainder filled in from reference TRBV11-3 and TRBJ2-1): EAGVVQSPRYKIIEKKQPVAFWCNPISGHNTLYWYLQNLGQGPELLIRYENEEAVDDSQLPKDRFSAERLKGVDSTLKIQPAELGDSAVYLCASRAGYNEQFFGPGTRLTVL.

There are many counts of this clonotype. The chain couples TRBV5-1 to TRBJ1-5; D is uncertain. Germline loops: CDR1 SGHRS, CDR2 YFSETQ. CDR3 length equals 15 residues. V lost 2 bases and J 2 bases, leaving 11 bases between the germline ends. The CDR3 sequence: CASSFDGKRNQPQHF. CDR3 DNA sequence: TGCGCCAGCAGCTTCGATGGGAAACGCAATCAGCCCCAGCATTTT.